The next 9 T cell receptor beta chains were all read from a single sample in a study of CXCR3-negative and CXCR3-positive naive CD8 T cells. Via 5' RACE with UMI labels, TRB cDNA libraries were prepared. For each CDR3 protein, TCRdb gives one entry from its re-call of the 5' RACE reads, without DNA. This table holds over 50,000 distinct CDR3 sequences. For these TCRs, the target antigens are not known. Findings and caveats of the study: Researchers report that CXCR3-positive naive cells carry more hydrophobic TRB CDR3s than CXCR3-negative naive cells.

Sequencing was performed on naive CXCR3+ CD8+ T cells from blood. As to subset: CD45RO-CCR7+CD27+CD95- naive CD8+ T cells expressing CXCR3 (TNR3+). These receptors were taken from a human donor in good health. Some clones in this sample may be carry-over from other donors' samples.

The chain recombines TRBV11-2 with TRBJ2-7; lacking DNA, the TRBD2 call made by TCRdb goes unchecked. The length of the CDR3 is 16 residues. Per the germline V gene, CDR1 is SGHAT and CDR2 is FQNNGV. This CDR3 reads CASSQPGTSDPYEQYF.

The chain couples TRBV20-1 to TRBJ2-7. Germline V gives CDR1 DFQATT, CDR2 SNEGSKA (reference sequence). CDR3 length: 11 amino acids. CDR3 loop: CSARVGYEQYF.

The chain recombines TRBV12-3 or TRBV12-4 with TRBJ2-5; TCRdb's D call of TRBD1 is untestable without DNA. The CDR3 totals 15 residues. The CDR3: CASIPSGGFQETQYF.

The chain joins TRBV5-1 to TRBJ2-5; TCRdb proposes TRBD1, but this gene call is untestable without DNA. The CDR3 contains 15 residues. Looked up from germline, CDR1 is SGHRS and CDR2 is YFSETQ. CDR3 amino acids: CASSSSPGYKETQYF.

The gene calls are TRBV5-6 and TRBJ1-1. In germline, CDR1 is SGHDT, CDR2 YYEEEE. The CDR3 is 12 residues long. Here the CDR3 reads CASSLAITEAFF.

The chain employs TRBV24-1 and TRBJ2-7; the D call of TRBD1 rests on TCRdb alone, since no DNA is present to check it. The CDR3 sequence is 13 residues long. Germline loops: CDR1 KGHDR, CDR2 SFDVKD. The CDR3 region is CATASVGGDEQYF.

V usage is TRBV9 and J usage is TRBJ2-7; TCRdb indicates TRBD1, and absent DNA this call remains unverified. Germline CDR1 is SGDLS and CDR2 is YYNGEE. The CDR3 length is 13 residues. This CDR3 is CASSRDPSYEQYF.

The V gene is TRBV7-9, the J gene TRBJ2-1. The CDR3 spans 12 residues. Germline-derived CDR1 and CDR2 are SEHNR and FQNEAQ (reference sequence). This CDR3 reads CASRGYGDEQFF.

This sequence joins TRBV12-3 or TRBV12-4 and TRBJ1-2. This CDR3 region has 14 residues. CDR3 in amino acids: CASSPALRSYGYTF.